One and the same sample provided the 16 T cell receptor beta chains below, sequenced in a study of early T cells in non-severe SARS-CoV-2 infection (dated by TCRdb to 2020 to 2023). Receptor libraries were prepared by 5' RACE. These reads were obtained on a NextSeq 500. The public reads were quality trimmed at Q25 with fastp and then assembled into clones with MiXCR by TCRdb, keeping productive beta chains. Rows with a matching CDR3 protein are joined into one entry that keeps the most common DNA and genes. The sample profile shows 110,000 or so distinct CDR3 sequences; 9% to 13% of them were found once. The ten largest clones represent 2.5% to 4% of the sample. The sequenced sample consisted of whole blood. The receptors stem from an adult who was a healthcare worker with PCR-confirmed SARS-CoV-2 infection or an uninfected control (not recorded which).

This clonotype has at least ten counts. The rearrangement joins TRBV7-2 to TRBJ2-1, with 9 bases aligning to TRBD2. Germline values: CDR1 SGHTA, CDR2 FQGNSA. V shed 0 bases and J 9 bases; nucleotides not matched to a gene: 6. CDR3 length: 15 residues. CDR3 nucleotide sequence: TGTGCCAGCAGCTTAGCTAGCGGGAGAGGGGGTGAGCAGTTCTTC. Translated: CASSLASGRGGEQFF.

This clonotype has more than one count but fewer than ten. V and J are TRBV5-1 and TRBJ2-7, with 12 bases lining up with TRBD1. Unmatched junction bases numbered 5, after V lost 4 bases and J lost 6 bases. Germline-derived CDR1 and CDR2 are SGHRS and YFSETQ. The CDR3 covers 14 residues. CDR3 region: CASSGTGGEFEQYF. CDR3 DNA sequence: TGCGCCAGCAGCGGGACAGGGGGCGAGTTCGAGCAGTACTTC.

Only a few counts were recorded for this clonotype. This sequence joins TRBV2 and TRBJ2-7, with TRBD1 identical over 7 bases. This CDR3 has 14 amino acids. V dropped 7 bases and J dropped 0; count of bases not matched to a gene: 6. Germline lookup yields CDR1 SNHLY and CDR2 FYNNEI. The DNA of the CDR3 is TGTGCCAGCATGGACAGGCGAAGCTCCTACGAGCAGTACTTC. As protein: CASMDRRSSYEQYF.

This rearrangement joins TRBV29-1 to TRBJ2-5, with D perhaps TRBD2 (9 bases). Germline V gene sequence: CDR1 SQVTM, CDR2 ANQGSEA. The length of the CDR3 is 19 residues. V lost 5 bases and J 3 bases, leaving 31 bases between the germline ends. DNA for the CDR3: TGCAGCGTTCTTGGACAGGGAAGAAGGCGGGAGGGCCGGAAAGAGACCCAGTACTTC. Its protein product is CSVLGQGRRREGRKETQYF. The whole variable domain, remainder taken from reference TRBV29-1 and TRBJ2-5, is SAVISQKPSRDICQRGTSLTIQCQVDSQVTMMFWYRQQPGQSLTLIATANQGSEATYESGFVIDKFPISRPNLTFSTLTVSNMSPEDSSIYLCSVLGQGRRREGRKETQYFGPGTRLLVL.

V is TRBV20-1 and J is TRBJ2-7; tentative D call: TRBD1 (5 bases). V was shortened by 6 bases and J by 6 bases, with 12 bases between the two germline ends. The CDR3 loop spans 11 amino acids. From germline, CDR1 is DFQATT and CDR2 SNEGSKA (reference sequence). CDR3 nucleotides: TGCAGTGCGTTGACAGTTGGCGAGCAGTACTTC. Translation gives CSALTVGEQYF.

This clonotype was observed at least ten times. CDR3 in DNA: TGTGCCAGCAGTTACGACGAATCTAATGAAAAACTGTTTTTT. This codes for CASSYDESNEKLFF. The chain combines TRBV6-6 with TRBJ1-4; D gene unclear. V lost 2 bases and J 3 bases, leaving 7 bases between the germline ends. In germline, CDR1 is MNHNY, CDR2 SVGAGI (reference sequence). The CDR3 is 14 amino acids.

This clonotype was picked up many times. V and J are TRBV20-1 and TRBJ2-1; 10 nucleotides match TRBD2. V dropped 6 bases and J dropped 2; count of bases not matched to a gene: 4. Germline assignment: CDR1 DFQATT and CDR2 SNEGSKA (reference sequence). The CDR3 runs to 14 residues. Here the CDR3 reads CSAELAGAYNEQFF. DNA of the CDR3: TGCAGTGCGGAGCTAGCGGGGGCCTACAATGAGCAGTTCTTC.

This clonotype was counted many times. One end of the junction varies from germline; a read error may be responsible. As DNA, the CDR3 is TGTGCTAGCAGCTTAGGATTAAGATCGGATACGCAGTATTTT. It codes for CASSLGLRSDTQYF. The chain couples TRBV7-7 to TRBJ2-3; D is uncertain. CDR1 and CDR2 from the germline V gene are SSHAT and FNYEAQ (reference sequence). The CDR3 is 14 residues long.

The table lists this clonotype with a few counts. This chain connects TRBV28 to TRBJ1-1; possibly TRBD1 for D (5 bases). Germline CDR1 reads MDHEN; CDR2 reads SYDVKM. V was clipped by 5 bases and J by 0 bases, with 13 bases between them. The CDR3 covers 15 residues. CDR3 nucleotide sequence: TGTGCCAGCAGTCAAACAGGAATCATGAACACTGAAGCTTTCTTT. It yields the protein CASSQTGIMNTEAFF.

V gene TRBV6-6 combines with J gene TRBJ1-4; D perhaps matches TRBD1 (6 bases). Germline V gene sequence: CDR1 MNHNY, CDR2 SVGAGI (reference sequence). V was trimmed by 6 bases and J by 8 bases, leaving 19 bases between them. The CDR3 is made up of 15 amino acids. This CDR3 is CASSPGGGVSEKLFF. As DNA, the CDR3 is TGTGCCAGCAGCCCCGGGGGCGGGGTCTCCGAAAAACTGTTTTTT.

Ten or more counts support this clonotype. The chain employs TRBV7-9 and TRBJ2-1, with 12 bases aligning to TRBD2. This CDR3 spans 13 amino acids. J was trimmed by 8 bases and V by 4 bases; bases with no gene match: 0. Germline values: CDR1 SEHNR, CDR2 FQNEAQ (reference sequence). CDR3: CASSSSGRDEQFF. The CDR3 region has the DNA TGTGCCAGCAGCTCTAGCGGGAGGGATGAGCAGTTCTTC.

As regards this clonotype: Its ends do not fully match the called genes, so a read error is possible. V usage is TRBV7-7 and J usage is TRBJ2-7, with D perhaps matching TRBD1 or TRBD2 (5 bases each). Per germline, CDR1 SSHAT and CDR2 FNYEAQ (reference sequence). CDR3 length equals 13 residues. The chain's CDR3 is CASSRGPSYEQYF. In DNA form, the CDR3 reads TGTGCTAGCAGCCGGGGCCCTTCCTACGAGCAGTACTTC.

This clonotype was detected only a few times. The V gene is TRBV7-3, the J gene TRBJ1-1, with D perhaps TRBD1 (5 bases). In germline, CDR1 is SGHTA, CDR2 FQGTGA. Trimming removed 1 base at V and 8 bases at J, with 14 bases between. The CDR3 consists of 14 residues. CDR3: CASSLRPGTVEAFF. CDR3 nucleotides: TGTGCCAGCAGCTTAAGGCCTGGGACTGTAGAAGCTTTCTTT.

The chain carries TRBV7-9 and TRBJ1-4; TRBD1 might be the D (5 bases). V lost 5 bases and J lost 3, with 13 bases in between. Germline values: CDR1 SEHNR, CDR2 FQNEAQ (reference sequence). The length of the CDR3 is 15 residues. In DNA form, the CDR3 reads TGTGCCAGCAGCAACTGGGGGGACCCTAATGAAAAACTGTTTTTT. This encodes CASSNWGDPNEKLFF.

This clonotype showed up many times. V is TRBV11-2 and J is TRBJ2-7, with D unclear. Trimming left V 1 base short and J 0 bases short, with 13 bases between. Germline V gene lookup returns CDR1 SGHAT and CDR2 FQNNGV. The CDR3 length is 16 residues. Here the CDR3 DNA reads TGTGCCAGCAGCTTAGTACCAGGTCCCCTCTCCTACGAGCAGTACTTC. Amino acids: CASSLVPGPLSYEQYF.

The rearrangement links TRBV5-4 to TRBJ2-2; 8 bases line up with TRBD1. V was clipped by 3 bases and J by 7 bases; unmatched bases: 11. This CDR3 has 16 residues. Germline V lookup: CDR1 SGHNT, CDR2 YYREEE (reference sequence). DNA for the CDR3: TGTGCCAGCAGCTACCAGGGGGCGCCGTCCAGCGGGGAGCTGTTTTTT. Protein: CASSYQGAPSSGELFF. The complete variable domain, with remaining parts taken from reference TRBV5-4 and TRBJ2-2, reads ETGVTQSPTHLIKTRGQQVTLRCSSQSGHNTVSWYQQALGQGPQFIFQYYREEENGRGNFPPRFSGLQFPNYSSELNVNALELDDSALYLCASSYQGAPSSGELFFGEGSRLTVL.